The 23 T cell receptor beta chains below come from one sample, sequenced in a study of blood T cells in healthy people across ages. Alongside a J-beta primer mix, a sample-barcoded 5' primer served in a second PCR lasting about 7 to 12 cycles. TCRdb re-analysed the 5' RACE reads in MiXCR, keeping a single row per CDR3 protein. The table shows 650,000 to 800,000 distinct CDR3 sequences, with 40% to 50% occurring only once. The sequencing input was blood. The receptors were sampled from a man in his sixties in good health.

The table lists this clonotype with a few counts. The genes are TRBV7-2 and TRBJ2-1; D unclear. Germline V CDR1 and CDR2: SGHTA, FQGNSA. CDR3 length: 14 amino acids. Trimming shortened V by 1 base and J by 12 bases, and 16 bases separated the two germline ends. The CDR3, as DNA: TGTGCCAGCAGCTTAGATCACCGTCCCTTGGGGCAGTTCTTC. Translated, it gives CASSLDHRPLGQFF.

This clonotype was counted many times. The V gene is TRBV7-3, the J gene TRBJ1-2, with a weak D call TRBD1 (6 bases). The V gene lost 2 bases and the J gene lost 1 base, with 20 bases spanning the gap. Germline CDR1 is SGHTA and CDR2 is FQGTGA. This CDR3 contains 18 residues. Written as DNA, the CDR3 is TGTGCCAGCAGCTTAGCTTCCCCAAGGCCAGGGGATAACTATGGCTACACCTTC. This gives the protein CASSLASPRPGDNYGYTF.

CDR3 loop: CASSLGGSTTDTQYF. The CDR3 DNA is TGCGCCAGCAGCCTTGGCGGGTCGACCACAGATACGCAGTATTTT. This chain connects TRBV5-1 to TRBJ2-3; tentatively, D is TRBD2 (5 bases). Per germline, CDR1 SGHRS and CDR2 YFSETQ. V was shortened by 4 bases and J by 2 bases, with 14 bases between the two germline ends. CDR3 length: 15 amino acids.

Concerning this clonotype: Possible read error: a much larger clone is one base away. The chain has TRBV9 and TRBJ2-2; D call uncertain. Trimming left V 6 bases short and J 2 bases short, with 5 bases between. CDR1 SGDLS and CDR2 YYNGEE come from the germline V gene. This CDR3 is 12 amino acids long. The CDR3 DNA reads TGTGCCAGCACACGAAACACCGGGGAGCTGTTTTTT. Translation: CASTRNTGELFF.

This clonotype showed up many times. V usage is TRBV7-9 and J usage is TRBJ2-5; TRBD2 matches at 8 bases. CDR1 is SEHNR, CDR2 FQNEAQ, per germline (reference sequence). This CDR3 has 14 amino acids. Germline trimming cut 5 bases from V and 1 base from J; bases unmatched to any gene: 3. Here the CDR3 reads CASSISGTQETQYF. The CDR3 region has the DNA TGTGCCAGCAGCATTAGCGGGACCCAAGAGACCCAGTACTTC.

The CDR3, as DNA: TGTGCCAGCAGCCCCCCCGGGACAGGTGCAACTAATGAAAAACTGTTTTTT. Residues: CASSPPGTGATNEKLFF. The chain couples TRBV4-2 to TRBJ1-4, with TRBD1 identical over 8 bases. The CDR3 is 17 residues long. CDR1 and CDR2 from the germline V gene are LGHNA and YNFKEQ. V was clipped by 4 bases and J by 0 bases; unmatched bases: 7.

The gene calls are TRBV7-9 and TRBJ2-1, with 8 bases identical to TRBD1. The V gene end was trimmed by 5 bases and the J gene end by 5 bases; junction bases not matched to a gene: 5. This CDR3 has 14 residues. Germline V CDR1 and CDR2: SEHNR, FQNEAQ (reference sequence). DNA for the CDR3: TGTGCCAGCAGCCCAACGACAGGGGACAATGAGCAGTTCTTC. This translates into CASSPTTGDNEQFF.

CDR3 DNA: TGTGCCACCAGTGCCAGGGTGCTTGGGAACACTGAAGCTTTCTTT. Protein product: CATSARVLGNTEAFF. This chain links TRBV24-1 with TRBJ1-1; the D gene is possibly TRBD1 (5 bases). CDR1 is KGHDR and CDR2 is SFDVKD in the germline V gene. Trimming removed 5 bases from V and 1 base from J, with 13 bases in between. The CDR3 has 15 amino acids.

The chain couples TRBV15 to TRBJ2-1; TRBD1 matches at 9 bases. Germline V gene sequence: CDR1 LNHNV, CDR2 YYDKDF (reference sequence). Unmatched junction bases numbered 13, after V lost 5 bases and J lost 2 bases. CDR3 size: 18 residues. CDR3 amino acids: CATSSSLGDREPYNEQFF. CDR3 nucleotides: TGTGCCACCAGCTCCTCCTTGGGGGACAGGGAACCCTACAATGAGCAGTTCTTC.

The V gene is TRBV6-2 or TRBV6-3, the J gene TRBJ1-1, with no clear D. Germline V gives CDR1 MNHEY, CDR2 SVGEGT. The CDR3 has 15 amino acids. V lost 3 bases, J lost 3 bases, and 14 bases lay in between. CDR3 sequence (DNA): TGTGCCAGCAGTTATTCCCAAGGGTGGGACACTGAAGCTTTCTTT. Translated: CASSYSQGWDTEAFF.

The chain is built from TRBV12-3 or TRBV12-4 and TRBJ1-2; D is ambiguous. This CDR3 has 12 amino acids. The V and J ends lost 5 bases and 7 bases respectively, with 11 bases between them. CDR3 loop: CASSPTRVGYTF. The CDR3, as DNA: TGTGCCAGCAGTCCAACACGGGTTGGCTACACCTTC.

V and J are TRBV24-1 and TRBJ2-1; D ambiguous. Near its end, the DNA agrees better with TRBJ2-7, so the J call may be wrong. The CDR3 contains 17 residues. The germline V gene has CDR1 KGHDR and CDR2 SFDVKD. Here the CDR3 reads CATSDYQDTSSYNEQYF. CDR3 nucleotides: TGTGCCACCAGTGATTACCAGGATACAAGCTCCTACAATGAGCAGTACTTC.

This clonotype was detected ten times or more. This chain links TRBV27 with TRBJ2-5; D gene uncertain. Trimming shortened V by 5 bases and J by 2 bases, and 9 bases separated the two germline ends. This CDR3 contains 13 residues. Germline CDR1 MNHEY, CDR2 SMNVEV (reference sequence). The CDR3 DNA reads TGTGCCAGCAGTGTATGGGCTCAAGAGACCCAGTACTTC. Its translation is CASSVWAQETQYF.

This rearrangement joins TRBV7-3 to TRBJ2-5; TRBD1 matches at 7 bases. V lost 5 bases to trimming and J lost 4 bases; unmatched junction nucleotides: 10. The CDR3 is made up of 15 amino acids. Germline CDR1 and CDR2: SGHTA and FQGTGA. In DNA form, the CDR3 reads TGTGCCAGCAGCCTAGAAGGGGGCAGGGGAGAGACCCAGTACTTC. Translation gives CASSLEGGRGETQYF. The full variable domain, with the rest looked up from reference TRBV7-3 and TRBJ2-5, is GAGVSQTPSNKVTEKGKYVELRCDPISGHTALYWYRQSLGQGPEFLIYFQGTGAADDSGLPNDRFFAVRPEGSVSTLKIQRTERGDSAVYLCASSLEGGRGETQYFGPGTRLLVL.

The V and J genes are TRBV29-1 and TRBJ1-6; TRBD1 matches at 12 bases. The CDR3 consists of 14 residues. The V gene end was trimmed by 7 bases and the J gene end by 9 bases; junction bases not matched to a gene: 7. Germline V lookup: CDR1 SQVTM, CDR2 ANQGSEA. CDR3 sequence (DNA): TGCAGCGCCGGGACAGGGGGCGAGACTTCACCCCTCCACTTT. Its translation is CSAGTGGETSPLHF.

This clonotype was recorded many times. The chain couples TRBV7-9 to TRBJ2-7; possibly TRBD2 for D (5 bases). V gave up 1 base and J gave up 2 bases, with 9 bases separating them. The CDR3 runs to 14 residues. Looked up from germline, CDR1 is SEHNR and CDR2 is FQNEAQ (reference sequence). The CDR3 coding sequence is TGTGCCAGCAGCTTAGGTACGGGAACCTACGAGCAGTACTTC. It yields the protein CASSLGTGTYEQYF. The variable domain in full, completed from reference TRBV7-9 and TRBJ2-7, reads DTGVSQNPRHKITKRGQNVTFRCDPISEHNRLYWYRQTLGQGPEFLTYFQNEAQLEKSRLLSDRFSAERPKGSFSTLEIQRTEQGDSAMYLCASSLGTGTYEQYFGPGTRLTVT.

The chain combines TRBV30 with TRBJ1-6, with 10 positions matching TRBD1. The V segment lost 5 bases and the J segment 8 bases; nucleotides outside the gene matches: 6. The CDR3 runs 14 residues. CDR1 is GTSNPN and CDR2 is SVGIG in the germline V gene (reference sequence). The CDR3 sequence: CAWAEGTGDSPLHF. CDR3 bases: TGTGCCTGGGCAGAGGGGACAGGGGATTCACCCCTCCACTTT.

The J gene is TRBJ2-4, the V gene TRBV12-5, with 11 nucleotides matching TRBD1. The CDR3 spans 15 residues. V lost 2 bases to trimming and J lost 8 bases; unmatched junction nucleotides: 5. Germline V CDR1 and CDR2: LGHNT, FRNRAP. CDR3 DNA: TGTGCTAGTGGTTTGATTGGACAGGGGGCCGACATTCAGTACTTC. This codes for CASGLIGQGADIQYF. The full variable domain, in which reference TRBV12-5 and TRBJ2-4 provide the parts outside the CDR3, is DARVTQTPRHKVTEMGQEVTMRCQPILGHNTVFWYRQTMMQGLELLAYFRNRAPLDDSGMPKDRFSAEMPDATLATLKIQPSEPRDSAVYFCASGLIGQGADIQYFGAGTRLSVL.

This clonotype was observed many times. This chain connects TRBV29-1 to TRBJ1-2; no definite D call. CDR1 and CDR2 (germline): SQVTM, ANQGSEA. The CDR3 is 10 residues long. V was pared by 6 bases and J by 8 bases, with 10 bases between. The CDR3 sequence: CSVWTAGYTF. CDR3 nucleotide sequence: TGCAGCGTGTGGACGGCCGGCTACACCTTC.

This clonotype occurred a few times. The CDR3 sequence is CASSPRSSLAKNIQYF. The CDR3 region has the DNA TGTGCCAGCAGTCCAAGATCTAGCCTAGCCAAAAACATTCAGTACTTC. The V call is TRBV2, the J call TRBJ2-4; maybe TRBD2 (5 bases). This CDR3 contains 16 residues. Looked up from germline, CDR1 is SNHLY and CDR2 is FYNNEI. The V end lost 5 bases, the J end lost 0 bases, and 14 bases lay between the germline ends.

The rearrangement joins TRBV7-2 to TRBJ2-5, with TRBD1 matching over 8 bases. V lost 2 bases to trimming and J lost 5 bases; unmatched junction nucleotides: 7. Germline lookup yields CDR1 SGHTA and CDR2 FQGNSA. The CDR3 spans 15 residues. CDR3 in DNA: TGTGCCAGCAGCTTATGGGCAGGGGGCACGGAGACCCAGTACTTC. It codes for CASSLWAGGTETQYF.

This clonotype has just a few counts. The CDR3 DNA is TGTGCCAGCAGCTTGGGGACTAGCGGGGGTTTTGAGACCCAGTACTTC. The encoded protein is CASSLGTSGGFETQYF. The chain has TRBV5-4 and TRBJ2-5; TRBD2 agrees at 13 bases. The CDR3 runs to 16 residues. The V and J ends lost 0 bases and 5 bases, in that order; junction bases with no gene match: 4. The germline gives CDR1 SGHNT, CDR2 YYREEE (reference sequence).

J is TRBJ2-3 and V is TRBV7-2; D is unclear. V gave up 1 base and J gave up 4 bases, with 9 bases separating them. The CDR3 sequence is 14 residues long. Germline CDR1 SGHTA, CDR2 FQGNSA. The CDR3 loop is CASSLVRTSDTQYF. CDR3 DNA: TGTGCCAGCAGCTTAGTAAGAACGTCAGATACGCAGTATTTT. The full variable domain, in which reference TRBV7-2 and TRBJ2-3 provide the parts outside the CDR3, is GAGVSQSPSNKVTEKGKDVELRCDPISGHTALYWYRQSLGQGLEFLIYFQGNSAPDKSGLPSDRFSAERTGGSVSTLTIQRTQQEDSAVYLCASSLVRTSDTQYFGPGTRLTVL.